This T cell receptor beta chain was sequenced for a study of CXCR3-negative and CXCR3-positive naive CD8 T cells. General study points: Both naive subsets, CXCR3-negative and CXCR3-positive, displayed similar TRBV-TRBJ usage, unlike memory cells. Naive cells with CXCR3 showed TRB CDR3s that were more hydrophobic than those in CXCR3-negative naive cells.

With regard to this clonotype: The antigen remains undetermined.

Libraries were UMI-labeled 5' RACE TRB cDNA. TCRdb re-called the 5' RACE reads, yielding one record per CDR3 amino acid sequence without DNA. This listing includes more than 80,000 distinct CDR3 sequences. The CDR3 is 13 residues long. CDR1 MNHEY and CDR2 SMNVEV come from the germline V gene (reference sequence). Material for sequencing was naive CXCR3+ CD8+ T cells from blood. Subset of the sample: CD45RO-CCR7+CD27+CD95- naive CD8+ T cells expressing CXCR3 (TNR3+). The chain joins TRBV27 to TRBJ2-7; the D call of TRBD1 rests on TCRdb alone, since no DNA is present to check it. The clonotype was recovered from a human donor in good health. Some clones in this sample may be carry-over from other donors' samples. CDR3 in amino acids: CASGWDRASEQYF.